Listed below are T cell receptor beta chains from one sample, sequenced in a study of blood T cell repertoires in COVID-19. Sequenced by immunoSEQ multiplex PCR; TCRdb stores in-frame clones only, minus some. The top ten clones hold 0.5% to 0.6% of a sample with under 200,000 clones, about 93% of them seen once. Sequencing was performed on peripheral blood. These TCRs come from a man between 50 and 59 years old with acute or convalescent COVID-19. Each CDR3 is given with its conserved first and last residue. The D gene is left open where the match is weak. Clone size is stated in some rows and not others, as once, few, many or a class when expanded.

clone size: NA
J gene: TRBJ2-1
V gene: TRBV9
D gene: TRBD2
CDR3 DNA: TGTGCCAGCAGCGTTAGCGGGGGAGAGAGTAATGAGCAGTTCTTC
CDR3 protein: CASSVSGGESNEQFF

clone size: NA
J gene: TRBJ2-2
V gene: TRBV19
D gene: TRBD1
CDR3 DNA: TGTGCCAGTAGTACCCAACACAGGGGGAGTGCCGGGGAGCTGTTTTTT
CDR3 protein: CASSTQHRGSAGELFF

clone size: NA
J gene: TRBJ2-1
V gene: TRBV19
D gene: TRBD2
CDR3 DNA: TGTGCCAGTAGTGCGGGAGGGACGGTCTACAATGAGCAGTTCTTC
CDR3 protein: CASSAGGTVYNEQFF

clone size: NA
J gene: TRBJ1-1
V gene: TRBV11-2
D gene: NA
CDR3 DNA: TGTGCCAGCAGCCTCAGGGGAGACACTGAAGCTTTCTTT
CDR3 protein: CASSLRGDTEAFF

clone size: NA
J gene: TRBJ1-5
V gene: TRBV19
D gene: TRBD1
CDR3 DNA: TGTGCCAGTACTACGGACAGGGGTCGGGGTGGCAATCAGCCCCAGCATTTT
CDR3 protein: CASTTDRGRGGNQPQHF

clone size: NA
J gene: TRBJ2-4
V gene: TRBV6-1
D gene: NA
CDR3 DNA: TGTGCCAGCAGTGAATATAATCTAGCCAAAAACATTCAGTACTTC
CDR3 protein: CASSEYNLAKNIQYF

clone size: NA
J gene: TRBJ2-3
V gene: TRBV6-2/TRBV6-3
D gene: TRBD1
CDR3 DNA: TGTGCCAGCAGTTACCACCGACAGGGAGACACAGATACGCAGTATTTT
CDR3 protein: CASSYHRQGDTDTQYF

clone size: once
J gene: TRBJ2-1
V gene: TRBV5-4
D gene: NA
CDR3 DNA: TGTGCCAGCAGCGCCAACACGGGGAGCTCCTACAATGAGCAGTTCTTC
CDR3 protein: CASSANTGSSYNEQFF

clone size: NA
J gene: TRBJ1-2
V gene: TRBV19
D gene: NA
CDR3 DNA: TGTGCCAGTAGTATCCCCAGGGGTGGCTACACCTTC
CDR3 protein: CASSIPRGGYTF

clone size: NA
J gene: TRBJ2-3
V gene: TRBV7-2
D gene: NA
CDR3 DNA: TGTGCCAGCTCGCGGAACACAGATACGCAGTATTTT
CDR3 protein: CASSRNTDTQYF

clone size: NA
J gene: TRBJ2-2
V gene: TRBV9
D gene: TRBD2
CDR3 DNA: TGTGCCAGCAGCGTAGGCCTAGCGGGAGTGAACACCGGGGAGCTGTTTTTT
CDR3 protein: CASSVGLAGVNTGELFF

clone size: NA
J gene: TRBJ2-1
V gene: TRBV20-1
D gene: NA
CDR3 DNA: TGCAGTGCCGAGGAGTTGAATGAGCAGTTCTTC
CDR3 protein: CSAEELNEQFF

clone size: NA
J gene: TRBJ1-3
V gene: TRBV25-1
D gene: NA
CDR3 DNA: TGTGCCAGCAGTCAGCCAGGGTCTGGAAACACCATATATTTT
CDR3 protein: CASSQPGSGNTIYF

clone size: few
J gene: TRBJ1-1
V gene: TRBV5-1
D gene: TRBD1
CDR3 DNA: TGCGCCAGCAGCTTGGCCGGACAGGGGTACACTGAAGCTTTCTTT
CDR3 protein: CASSLAGQGYTEAFF

clone size: NA
J gene: TRBJ1-5
V gene: TRBV2
D gene: NA
CDR3 DNA: TGTGCCAGCAGTGGGGGGGTTAGTCAGCCCCAGCATTTT
CDR3 protein: CASSGGVSQPQHF

clone size: NA
J gene: TRBJ2-1
V gene: TRBV19
D gene: NA
CDR3 DNA: TGTGCCAGTAGTATAGCCCAGCGGGCCAACAATGAGCAGTTCTTC
CDR3 protein: CASSIAQRANNEQFF

clone size: NA
J gene: TRBJ2-1
V gene: TRBV7-9
D gene: NA
CDR3 DNA: TGTGCCAGCAGCTCACGGCCCGGAGCTGAGCAGTTCTTC
CDR3 protein: CASSSRPGAEQFF

clone size: NA
J gene: TRBJ2-1
V gene: TRBV9
D gene: NA
CDR3 DNA: TGTGCCAGCAGCGTAGGCTTTCAGGCTCTGAGCTCCTACAATGAGCAGTTCTTC
CDR3 protein: CASSVGFQALSSYNEQFF

clone size: once
J gene: TRBJ2-1
V gene: TRBV27
D gene: TRBD2
CDR3 DNA: TGTGCCAGCAGCTCCCTAGCGGGGTACTACAATGAGCAGTTCTTC
CDR3 protein: CASSSLAGYYNEQFF

clone size: NA
J gene: TRBJ2-7
V gene: TRBV27
D gene: TRBD1
CDR3 DNA: TGTGCCAGCAGTCCCTACTCCGGGACAGTATACGAGCAGTACTTC
CDR3 protein: CASSPYSGTVYEQYF

clone size: NA
J gene: TRBJ2-1
V gene: TRBV27
D gene: TRBD1
CDR3 DNA: TGTGCCAGCAGTTTATGGGGCAGGGGGCTAAGGAATGAGCAGTTCTTC
CDR3 protein: CASSLWGRGLRNEQFF

clone size: NA
J gene: TRBJ1-2
V gene: TRBV6-5
D gene: TRBD1
CDR3 DNA: TGTGCCAGCAGTTACGGGACAGGTCCTTGGGGCTACACCTTC
CDR3 protein: CASSYGTGPWGYTF

clone size: once
J gene: TRBJ1-5
V gene: TRBV28
D gene: NA
CDR3 DNA: TGTGCCAGCAGTTTGGAATGGGCTCAGCCCCAGCATTTT
CDR3 protein: CASSLEWAQPQHF

clone size: NA
J gene: TRBJ2-5
V gene: TRBV28
D gene: NA
CDR3 DNA: TGTGCCAGCAGTTCCACCGGACTGCCCCGAAAGACCCAGTACTTC
CDR3 protein: CASSSTGLPRKTQYF

clone size: NA
J gene: TRBJ1-2
V gene: TRBV5-1
D gene: TRBD1
CDR3 DNA: TGCGCCAGCAGCTTGCGGGACAACTCTAATCGGCACAGGGGGGACTATGGCTACACCTTC
CDR3 protein: CASSLRDNSNRHRGDYGYTF

clone size: NA
J gene: TRBJ2-2
V gene: TRBV30
D gene: NA
CDR3 DNA: TGTGCCTGGAGTGTAGGAGTGGCCGGGGAGCTGTTTTTT
CDR3 protein: CAWSVGVAGELFF

clone size: NA
J gene: TRBJ2-7
V gene: TRBV28
D gene: TRBD2
CDR3 DNA: TGTGCCAGCAGCCCGACTAGCGGAACCTACGAGCAGTACTTC
CDR3 protein: CASSPTSGTYEQYF

clone size: NA
J gene: TRBJ2-6
V gene: TRBV7-9
D gene: NA
CDR3 DNA: TGTGCCAGCAGCCCGCCAGGCGTCCTGACTTTC
CDR3 protein: CASSPPGVLTF